The 18 T cell receptor gamma chains listed next were all sequenced from one sample in a study of Vγ9Vδ2 T cells in congenital toxoplasmosis (dated by TCRdb to the early 2020s). Sequencing was carried out with an Illumina MiSeq. Using SuperScript II, cDNA was generated through template-switch reverse transcription, with TRGC- and TRDC-specific primers combined in a single tube. The TRGC primer was designed for binding to both the TRGC1 and TRGC2 constant genes. Via CATT, TCRdb reprocessed the public reads, and rows with identical DNA were then joined. The table for this sample lists some 300 gamma-chain clones; roughly 2.2% of them were counted only once. 27% of the sample comes from the top ten. Sequences were obtained from gamma-delta T cells from blood. The receptors shown here come from a child younger than 10 born to a mother with Toxoplasma gondii infection during pregnancy, either congenitally infected or uninfected (not recorded which).

This clone has only a few counts. A far larger clone is one nucleotide away, so this likely arose from a read error. This sample also contains other DNA sequences that code for the same CDR3. The chain links TRGV10 to TRGJ1 or TRGJ2. TRGV10 carries the ORF label, with uncertain function. The CDR3 loop spans 13 amino acids. In nucleotides, the CDR3 is TGCGCTGCGTGGGATTCAAATTATTATAAGAAACTCTTT. Protein: CAAWDSNYYKKLF.

This clone is large within its sample. This chain connects TRGV4 to TRGJ1 or TRGJ2. Per germline, CDR1 EGSTGY and CDR2 YDSYTSSV. The V gene end was trimmed by 3 bases and the J gene end by 7 bases; junction bases not matched to a gene: 12. The CDR3 spans 14 residues. The CDR3 DNA follows: TGTGCCACCTGGGATTTTGGTTTTCAATATAAGAAACTCTTT. Protein: CATWDFGFQYKKLF.

Sample share makes this clone large. The chain couples TRGV4 to TRGJP2. The CDR3 loop spans 13 amino acids. The V segment lost 12 bases and the J segment 1 base; nucleotides outside the gene matches: 8. Germline CDR1 and CDR2: EGSTGY and YDSYTSSV. Here the CDR3 DNA reads TGTGCCGCATTTCCTAGTAGTGATTGGATCAAGACGTTT. Its translation is CAAFPSSDWIKTF.

This clone counts as large. This chain connects TRGV9 to TRGJ1 or TRGJ2. The CDR3 is 11 residues long. The germline CDR1 and CDR2 sequences are GITISATS and ISYDGTV (reference sequence). V gave up 3 bases and J gave up 8 bases; unmatched junction bases: 4. CDR3 in DNA: TGTGCCTTGTGGGAGAGTAATAAGAAACTCTTT. Translating gives CALWESNKKLF.

This clone was observed a handful of times. The DNA is left out, because the CDR3 cannot be placed on it with certainty; the CDR3 is given as TCRdb lists it. The V gene corresponds to TRGV2; no J gene was called. Germline CDR1 and CDR2: EGSNGY and YDSYNSKV. Both ends counted, the CDR3 spans 29 residues. The CDR3 protein is CATWDDKRNSLAVEQHLLSQVSIGRIQHF.

For this clone: The TCRdb record carries a much larger clone's protein, which differs from this DNA's translation at residue 3; a read error is the likely cause, and the protein listed here is the DNA translation. The rearrangement links TRGV10 to TRGJ1 or TRGJ2. TRGV10 has ORF status, its function being uncertain. The CDR3 covers 11 residues. As DNA, the CDR3 is TGTGCTGTGTGGGACGACTTGAAGAAACTCTTT. Its translation is CAVWDDLKKLF.

On this clone itself: Possible read error: a much larger clone is one base away. The chain joins TRGV2 to TRGJ1 or TRGJ2. This CDR3 spans 11 amino acids. The germline V gene encodes CDR1 EGSNGY and CDR2 YDSYNSKV. Losses at the gene ends were 0 bases for V and 12 bases for J; bases not matched to a gene: 5. In nucleotides, the CDR3 is TGTGCCACCTGGGACGGGCAACGGAAACTCTTT. Encoded protein: CATWDGQRKLF.

On this clone: For this DNA, TCRdb reports the protein of a much larger clone, which diverges at residue 5, most likely from a read error; the protein presented here is translated directly from the DNA. The rearrangement joins TRGV2 to TRGJ1 or TRGJ2. The J gene, absent from TCRdb, was called here by matching the DNA to germline. The CDR3 runs 13 residues. Germline CDR1 is EGSNGY and CDR2 is YDSYNSKV. CDR3 nucleotides: TGTGCCACCTGGAACGGGCATTATTATAAGAAACTCTTT. It encodes CATWNGHYYKKLF.

Within the sample, this clone is large (0.1 to 1%). The chain uses TRGV10 and TRGJP1. TRGV10 is given ORF status, its function remaining uncertain. CDR3 size: 14 residues. Trimming at V came to 8 bases and at J to 4 bases, leaving 8 bases not matched to a gene. The chain's CDR3 is CAAWDPSTGWFKIF. CDR3 sequence (DNA): TGTGCTGCGTGGGATCCCAGCACTGGTTGGTTCAAGATATTT.

The chain has TRGV4 and TRGJ1 or TRGJ2. Assignment of the J gene here rests on matching the DNA to germline, because TCRdb gives none. CDR1 EGSTGY and CDR2 YDSYTSSV come from the germline V gene. The CDR3 spans 14 residues. With V trimmed by 0 bases and J by 7 bases, 9 bases remained unmatched. CDR3 protein: CATWDGPQRYKKLF. The CDR3 region has the DNA TGTGCCACCTGGGATGGGCCCCAAAGATATAAGAAACTCTTT.

The table lists this clone with a few counts. V usage is TRGV3 and J usage is TRGJ1 or TRGJ2. TCRdb records no J gene; here it was assigned by comparing the DNA to germline. V shed 0 bases and J 3 bases; nucleotides not matched to a gene: 14. The CDR3 contains 17 residues. The germline CDR1 and CDR2 sequences are VTNTFY and YDVSTARD (reference sequence). CDR3 amino acids: CATWDRRFQRAYYKKLF. CDR3 DNA sequence: TGTGCCACCTGGGACAGGCGCTTTCAAAGGGCTTATTATAAGAAACTCTTT.

The table lists this clone with a few counts. The protein that TCRdb holds for this DNA derives from a much larger clone and differs from the translated DNA at residue 11, which likely indicates a read error; the protein shown here is translated from the DNA. The chain uses TRGV9 and TRGJP. The CDR3 totals 17 residues. Germline assignment: CDR1 GITISATS and CDR2 ISYDGTV (reference sequence). For the CDR3, the DNA is TGTGCCTTGTGGGAGGCGCGAAAGGAGTTGGACAAAAAAATCAAGGTATTT. As protein: CALWEARKELDKKIKVF.

This clone was seen a handful of times. TCRdb assigns this DNA the protein of a much larger clone, which departs from its translation at residue 2; this likely reflects a read error, and the protein shown comes from translating the DNA. The chain has TRGV4 and TRGJ1 or TRGJ2. The germline gives CDR1 EGSTGY, CDR2 YDSYTSSV. The CDR3 extends over 13 amino acids. CDR3 sequence reads: CTTWDGNYYKKLF. DNA of the CDR3: TGTACCACCTGGGATGGGAATTATTATAAGAAACTCTTT.

In this sample, this clone is hyperexpanded. Other nucleotide sequences in the sample specify the same CDR3. The J gene is TRGJ1 or TRGJ2, the V gene TRGV8. Germline V gene sequence: CDR1 VENAVY, CDR2 YDSYNSRV. J lost 12 bases, V lost 6 bases, and 14 bases had no gene match. The CDR3 contains 12 residues. The CDR3 protein is CATWPEPDMKLF. The CDR3 region has the DNA TGTGCCACCTGGCCCGAGCCCGATATGAAACTCTTT.

By share of the sample, this clone is large. The chain combines TRGV10 with TRGJP1. TRGV10 is classed as an ORF, of uncertain function. Unmatched junction bases numbered 13, after V lost 8 bases and J lost 3 bases. The CDR3 extends over 16 amino acids. The CDR3 region has the DNA TGTGCTGCGTGGGCATTTTATCTGGCCACTGGTTGGTTCAAGATATTT. Amino acid sequence: CAAWAFYLATGWFKIF.

There are a few counts of this clone. TCRdb records a much larger clone's protein for this DNA, with a difference at residue 3 that likely arises from a read error; the protein given is the translation of the DNA. The rearrangement joins TRGV4 to TRGJ1 or TRGJ2. CDR1 is EGSTGY and CDR2 is YDSYTSSV in the germline V gene. This CDR3 has 14 residues. CDR3 DNA: TGTGCCTCCTGGGATTTTGGTTTTCAATATAAGAAACTCTTT. This encodes CASWDFGFQYKKLF.

In its sample, this clone is hyperexpanded. The chain combines TRGV10 with TRGJP2. TRGV10 is designated an ORF whose function remains uncertain. V shed 8 bases and J 7 bases; nucleotides not matched to a gene: 8. There are 13 residues in the CDR3. DNA for the CDR3: TGTGCTGCGTGGGATTCGAATGATTGGATCAAGACGTTT. It codes for CAAWDSNDWIKTF.

Turning to this clone: TCRdb's entry gives the protein of a much larger clone, which mismatches this DNA's translation at residue 5, likely from a read error; the protein reported here is translated from the DNA. The V call is TRGV10, the J call TRGJP1. TRGV10 counts as an open reading frame of uncertain function. J gave up 4 bases and V 8 bases, and 8 bases lay outside the gene matches. This CDR3 is built from 14 residues. CDR3 amino acids: CAAWEPSTGWFKIF. CDR3 coding DNA: TGTGCTGCGTGGGAACCCAGCACTGGTTGGTTCAAGATATTT.